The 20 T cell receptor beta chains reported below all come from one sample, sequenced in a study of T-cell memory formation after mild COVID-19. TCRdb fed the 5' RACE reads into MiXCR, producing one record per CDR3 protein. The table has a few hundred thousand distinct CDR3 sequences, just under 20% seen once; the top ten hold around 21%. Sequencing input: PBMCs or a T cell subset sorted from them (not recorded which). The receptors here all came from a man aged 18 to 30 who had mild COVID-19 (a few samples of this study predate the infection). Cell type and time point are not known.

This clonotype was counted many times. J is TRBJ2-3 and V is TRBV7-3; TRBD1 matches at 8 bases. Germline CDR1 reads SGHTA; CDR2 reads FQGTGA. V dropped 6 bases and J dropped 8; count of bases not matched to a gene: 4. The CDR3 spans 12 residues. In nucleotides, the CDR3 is TGTGCCAGCAGTTTCACAGGGGGTACGCAGTATTTT. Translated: CASSFTGGTQYF.

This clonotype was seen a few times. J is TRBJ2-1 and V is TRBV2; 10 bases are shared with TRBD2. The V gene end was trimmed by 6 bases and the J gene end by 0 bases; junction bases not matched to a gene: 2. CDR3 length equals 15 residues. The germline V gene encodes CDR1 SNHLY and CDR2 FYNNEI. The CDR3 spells CASRLAGSSYNEQFF. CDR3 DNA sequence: TGTGCCAGCAGACTAGCGGGGAGCTCCTACAATGAGCAGTTCTTC.

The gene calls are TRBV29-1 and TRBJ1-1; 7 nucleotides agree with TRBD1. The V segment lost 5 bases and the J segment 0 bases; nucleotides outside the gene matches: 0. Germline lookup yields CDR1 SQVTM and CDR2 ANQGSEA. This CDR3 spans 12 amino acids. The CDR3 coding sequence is TGCAGCGTTAGGGGGCTGAACACTGAAGCTTTCTTT. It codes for CSVRGLNTEAFF.

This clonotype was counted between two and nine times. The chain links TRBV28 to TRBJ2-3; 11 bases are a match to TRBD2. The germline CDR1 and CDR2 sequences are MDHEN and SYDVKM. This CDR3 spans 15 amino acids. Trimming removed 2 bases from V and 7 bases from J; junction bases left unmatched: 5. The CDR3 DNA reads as TGTGCCAGCAGTTTAGGTAGCGGGGGGGCCCATACGCAGTATTTT. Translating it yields CASSLGSGGAHTQYF.

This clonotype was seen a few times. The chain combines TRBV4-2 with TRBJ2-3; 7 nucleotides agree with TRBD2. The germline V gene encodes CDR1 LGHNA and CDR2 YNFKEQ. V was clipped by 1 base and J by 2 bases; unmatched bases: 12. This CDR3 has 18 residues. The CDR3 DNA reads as TGTGCCAGCAGCCAAGGGGAGGGAGGCAGCGGCTACACAGATACGCAGTATTTT. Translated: CASSQGEGGSGYTDTQYF.

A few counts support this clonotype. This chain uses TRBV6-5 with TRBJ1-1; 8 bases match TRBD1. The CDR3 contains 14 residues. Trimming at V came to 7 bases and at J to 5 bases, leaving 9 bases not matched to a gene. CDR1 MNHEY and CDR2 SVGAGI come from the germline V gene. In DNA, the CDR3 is TGTGCCAGCACCGTTAGACAGGGGAAAACTGAAGCTTTCTTT. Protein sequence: CASTVRQGKTEAFF.

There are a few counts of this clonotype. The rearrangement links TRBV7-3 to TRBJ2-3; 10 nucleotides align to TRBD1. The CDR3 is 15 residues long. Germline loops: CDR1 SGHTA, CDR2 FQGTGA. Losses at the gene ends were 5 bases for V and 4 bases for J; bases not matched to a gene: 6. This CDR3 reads CASSVSGTGADTQYF. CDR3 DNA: TGTGCCAGCAGCGTCTCCGGGACAGGGGCAGATACGCAGTATTTT.

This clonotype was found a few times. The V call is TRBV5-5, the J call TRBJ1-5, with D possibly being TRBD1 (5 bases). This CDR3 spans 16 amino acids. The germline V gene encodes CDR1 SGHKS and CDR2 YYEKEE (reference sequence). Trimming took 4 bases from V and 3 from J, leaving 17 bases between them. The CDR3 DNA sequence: TGTGCCAGCAGCACGCTGCCGGGACTCATCAATCAGCCCCAGCATTTT. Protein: CASSTLPGLINQPQHF.

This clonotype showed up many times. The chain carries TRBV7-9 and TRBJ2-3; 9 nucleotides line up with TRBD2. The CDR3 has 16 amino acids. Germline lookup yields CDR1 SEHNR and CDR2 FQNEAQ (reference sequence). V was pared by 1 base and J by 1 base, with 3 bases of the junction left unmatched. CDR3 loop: CASSLGASGGTDTQYF. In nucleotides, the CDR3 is TGTGCCAGCAGCTTAGGGGCTAGCGGGGGCACAGATACGCAGTATTTT.

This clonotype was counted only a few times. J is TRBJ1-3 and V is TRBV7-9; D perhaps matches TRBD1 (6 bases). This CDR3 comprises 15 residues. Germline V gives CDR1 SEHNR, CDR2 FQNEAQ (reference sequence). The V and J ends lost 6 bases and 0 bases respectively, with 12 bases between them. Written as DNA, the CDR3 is TGTGCCAGCAGAAAACAGGGTTACTCTGGAAACACCATATATTTT. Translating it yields CASRKQGYSGNTIYF.

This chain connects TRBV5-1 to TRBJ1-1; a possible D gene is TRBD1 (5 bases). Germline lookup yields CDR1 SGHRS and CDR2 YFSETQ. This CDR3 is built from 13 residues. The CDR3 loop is CATRGETNTEAFF. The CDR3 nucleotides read TGCGCGACTCGAGGGGAGACGAACACTGAAGCTTTCTTT.

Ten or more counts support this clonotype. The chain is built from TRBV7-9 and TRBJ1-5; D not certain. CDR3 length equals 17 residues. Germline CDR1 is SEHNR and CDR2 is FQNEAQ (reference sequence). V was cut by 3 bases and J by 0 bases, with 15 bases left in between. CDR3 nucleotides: TGTGCCAGCAGCTTCGGGAGGGATGATTATAGCAATCAGCCCCAGCATTTT. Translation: CASSFGRDDYSNQPQHF. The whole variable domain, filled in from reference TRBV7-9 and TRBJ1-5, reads DTGVSQNPRHKITKRGQNVTFRCDPISEHNRLYWYRQTLGQGPEFLTYFQNEAQLEKSRLLSDRFSAERPKGSFSTLEIQRTEQGDSAMYLCASSFGRDDYSNQPQHFGDGTRLSIL.

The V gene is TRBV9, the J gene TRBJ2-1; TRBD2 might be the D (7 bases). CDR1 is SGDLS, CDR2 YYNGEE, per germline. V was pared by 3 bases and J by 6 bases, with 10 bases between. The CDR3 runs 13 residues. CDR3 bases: TGTGCCAGCAGCGAACGGGGGGCCAATGAGCAGTTCTTC. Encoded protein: CASSERGANEQFF. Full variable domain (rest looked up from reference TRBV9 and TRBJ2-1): DSGVTQTPKHLITATGQRVTLRCSPRSGDLSVYWYQQSLDQGLQFLIQYYNGEERAKGNILERFSAQQFPDLHSELNLSSLELGDSALYFCASSERGANEQFFGPGTRLTVL.

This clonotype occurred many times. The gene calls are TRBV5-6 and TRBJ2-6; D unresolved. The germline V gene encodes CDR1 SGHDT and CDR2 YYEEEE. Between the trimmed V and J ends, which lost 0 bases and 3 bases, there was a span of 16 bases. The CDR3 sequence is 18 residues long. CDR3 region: CASSLALGESYGANVLTF. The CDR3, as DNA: TGTGCCAGCAGCTTGGCCTTGGGTGAGTCATATGGGGCCAACGTCCTGACTTTC.

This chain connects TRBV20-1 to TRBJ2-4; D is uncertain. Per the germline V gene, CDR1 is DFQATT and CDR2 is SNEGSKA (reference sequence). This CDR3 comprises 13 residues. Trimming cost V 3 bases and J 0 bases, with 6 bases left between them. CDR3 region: CSARGQAKNIQYF. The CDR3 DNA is TGCAGTGCTAGGGGTCAAGCCAAAAACATTCAGTACTTC.

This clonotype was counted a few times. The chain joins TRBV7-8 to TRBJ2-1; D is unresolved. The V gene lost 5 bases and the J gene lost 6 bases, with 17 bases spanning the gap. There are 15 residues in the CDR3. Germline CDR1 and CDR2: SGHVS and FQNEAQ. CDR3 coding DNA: TGTGCCAGCAGCCCCTTTGTCGGCCGCTTCAATGAGCAGTTCTTC. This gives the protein CASSPFVGRFNEQFF.

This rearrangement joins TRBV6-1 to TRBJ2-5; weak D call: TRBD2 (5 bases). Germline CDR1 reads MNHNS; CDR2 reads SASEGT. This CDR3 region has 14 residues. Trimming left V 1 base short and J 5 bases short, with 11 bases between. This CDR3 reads CASSEEPGWETQYF. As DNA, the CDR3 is TGTGCCAGCAGTGAAGAACCGGGGTGGGAGACCCAGTACTTC.

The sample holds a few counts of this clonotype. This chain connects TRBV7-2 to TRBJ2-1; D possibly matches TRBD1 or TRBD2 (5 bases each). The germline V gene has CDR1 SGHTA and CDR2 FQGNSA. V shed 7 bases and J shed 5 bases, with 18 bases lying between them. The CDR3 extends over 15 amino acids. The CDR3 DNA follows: TGTGCCAGCATCTCCGTGGCAGGGACGAACAATGAGCAGTTCTTC. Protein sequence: CASISVAGTNNEQFF.

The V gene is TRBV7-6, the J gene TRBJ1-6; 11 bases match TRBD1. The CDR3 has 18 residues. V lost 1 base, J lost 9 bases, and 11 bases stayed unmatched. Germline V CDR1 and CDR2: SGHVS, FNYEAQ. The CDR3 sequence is CASSLGVLTGTGGSPLHF. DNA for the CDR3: TGTGCCAGCAGCTTAGGGGTTCTTACCGGGACAGGGGGTTCACCCCTCCACTTT.

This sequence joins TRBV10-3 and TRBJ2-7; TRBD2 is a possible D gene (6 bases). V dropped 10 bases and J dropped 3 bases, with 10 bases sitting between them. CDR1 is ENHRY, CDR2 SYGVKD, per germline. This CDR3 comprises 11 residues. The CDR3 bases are TGTGCCACCGACGGGGGCTACGAGCAGTACTTC. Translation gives CATDGGYEQYF.